The source of this TCR beta chain is a study of shared clonotypes between healthy human individuals. Assay: immunoSEQ multiplex PCR; the TCRdb copy retains only in-frame clones and omits some. The sample shows about 2.4 million clones, around 94% of them seen only once. Trimming pared 10 bases from V and 12 bases from J, leaving 21 bases between. The V gene's germline CDR1 is SEHNR and CDR2 FQNEAQ (reference sequence). The CDR3 has 12 residues. The receptor's source is a man aged 18 to 29 in good health. The chain links TRBV7-9 to TRBJ2-5, with TRBD1 as a possible D gene (5 bases). The sequenced material came from naive CD4+ T cells sorted from blood. Documented subset: CD45RA+ positively selected. The CDR3 nucleotides are TGTGCCACCCGCTGGACAACGGAAAGGGAGTACTTC. Residues: CATRWTTEREYF.